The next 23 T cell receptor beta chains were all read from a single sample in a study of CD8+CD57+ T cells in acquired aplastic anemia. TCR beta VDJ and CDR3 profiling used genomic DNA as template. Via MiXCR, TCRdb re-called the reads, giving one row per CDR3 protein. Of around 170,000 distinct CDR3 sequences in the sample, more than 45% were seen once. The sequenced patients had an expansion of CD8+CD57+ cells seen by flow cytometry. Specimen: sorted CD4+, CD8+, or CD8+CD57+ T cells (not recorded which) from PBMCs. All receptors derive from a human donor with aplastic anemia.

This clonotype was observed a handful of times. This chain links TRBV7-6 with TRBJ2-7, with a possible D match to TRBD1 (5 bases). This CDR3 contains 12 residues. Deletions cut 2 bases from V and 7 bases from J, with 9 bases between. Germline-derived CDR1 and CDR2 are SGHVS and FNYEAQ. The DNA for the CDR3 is TGTGCCAGCAGCTTAAAGTCAGGGGAGCAGTACTTC. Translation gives CASSLKSGEQYF. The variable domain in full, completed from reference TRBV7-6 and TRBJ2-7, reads GAGVSQSPRYKVTKRGQDVALRCDPISGHVSLYWYRQALGQGPEFLTYFNYEAQQDKSGLPNDRFSAERPEGSISTLTIQRTEQRDSAMYRCASSLKSGEQYFGPGTRLTVT.

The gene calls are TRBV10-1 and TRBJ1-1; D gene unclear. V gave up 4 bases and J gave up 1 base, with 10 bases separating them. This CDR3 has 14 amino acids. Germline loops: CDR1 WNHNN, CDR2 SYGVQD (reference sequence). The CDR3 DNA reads TGCGCCAGCAGTGCCGCGAGAGGGAACACTGAAGCTTTCTTT. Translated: CASSAARGNTEAFF.

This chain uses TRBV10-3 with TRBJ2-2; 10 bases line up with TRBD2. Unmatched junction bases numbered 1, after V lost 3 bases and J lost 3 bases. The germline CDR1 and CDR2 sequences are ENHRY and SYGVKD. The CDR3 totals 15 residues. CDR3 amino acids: CAISDLAGDTGELFF. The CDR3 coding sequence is TGTGCCATCAGTGATCTAGCGGGAGACACCGGGGAGCTGTTTTTT.

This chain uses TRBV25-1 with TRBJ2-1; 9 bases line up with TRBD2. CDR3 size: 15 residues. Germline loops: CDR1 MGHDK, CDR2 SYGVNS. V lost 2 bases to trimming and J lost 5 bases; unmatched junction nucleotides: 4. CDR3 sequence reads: CASSEKTSGNNEQFF. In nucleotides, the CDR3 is TGTGCCAGCAGTGAAAAGACTAGCGGAAACAATGAGCAGTTCTTC.

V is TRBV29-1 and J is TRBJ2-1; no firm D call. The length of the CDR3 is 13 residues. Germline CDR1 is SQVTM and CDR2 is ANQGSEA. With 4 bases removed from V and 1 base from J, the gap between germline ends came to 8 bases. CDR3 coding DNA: TGCAGCGTTGGGGCGGATTCCTACAATGAGCAGTTCTTC. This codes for CSVGADSYNEQFF.

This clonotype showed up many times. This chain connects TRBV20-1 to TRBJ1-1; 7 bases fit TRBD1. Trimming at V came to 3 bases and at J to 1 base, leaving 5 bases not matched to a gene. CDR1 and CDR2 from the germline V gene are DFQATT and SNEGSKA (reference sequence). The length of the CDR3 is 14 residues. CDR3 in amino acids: CSARIPGGNTEAFF. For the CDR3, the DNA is TGCAGTGCTAGGATTCCAGGGGGGAACACTGAAGCTTTCTTT.

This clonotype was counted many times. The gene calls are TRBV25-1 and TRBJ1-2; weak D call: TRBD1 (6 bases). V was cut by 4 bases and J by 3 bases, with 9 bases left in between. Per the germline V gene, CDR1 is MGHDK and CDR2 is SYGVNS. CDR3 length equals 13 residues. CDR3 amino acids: CASSVQGYYGYTF. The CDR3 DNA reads TGTGCCAGCAGTGTACAGGGATACTATGGCTACACCTTC.

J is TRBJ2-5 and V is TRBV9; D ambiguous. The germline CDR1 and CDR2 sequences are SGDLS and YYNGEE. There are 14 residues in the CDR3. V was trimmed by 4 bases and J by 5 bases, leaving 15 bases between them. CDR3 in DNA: TGTGCCAGCAGCCCTCGGACGGAAGGGGAGACCCAGTACTTC. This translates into CASSPRTEGETQYF.

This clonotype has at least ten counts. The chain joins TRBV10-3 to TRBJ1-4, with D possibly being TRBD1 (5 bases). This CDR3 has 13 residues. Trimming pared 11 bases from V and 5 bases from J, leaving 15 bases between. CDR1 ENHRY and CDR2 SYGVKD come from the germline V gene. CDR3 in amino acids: CAAQPGGNEKLFF. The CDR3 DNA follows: TGTGCCGCCCAACCCGGGGGGAATGAAAAACTGTTTTTT.

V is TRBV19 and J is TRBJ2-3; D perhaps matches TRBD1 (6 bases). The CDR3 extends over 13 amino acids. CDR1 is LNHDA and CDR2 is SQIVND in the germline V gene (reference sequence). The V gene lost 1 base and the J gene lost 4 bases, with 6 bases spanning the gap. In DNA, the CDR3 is TGTGCCAGTAGTATAGGGGGGCCAGATACGCAGTATTTT. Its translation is CASSIGGPDTQYF.

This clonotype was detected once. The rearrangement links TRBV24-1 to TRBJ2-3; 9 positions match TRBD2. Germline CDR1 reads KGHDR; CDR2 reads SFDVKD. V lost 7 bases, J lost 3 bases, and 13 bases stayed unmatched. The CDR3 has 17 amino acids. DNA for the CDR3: TGTGCCACCAGCAGTCGTCCAACTAGCGGGCCGACAGATACGCAGTATTTT. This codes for CATSSRPTSGPTDTQYF.

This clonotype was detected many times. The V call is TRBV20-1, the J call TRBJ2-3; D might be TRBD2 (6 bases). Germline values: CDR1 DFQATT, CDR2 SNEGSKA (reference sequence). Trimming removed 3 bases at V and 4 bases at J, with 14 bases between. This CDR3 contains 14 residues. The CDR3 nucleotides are TGCAGTGCTAGGAGGCGGGACGGGGCAGATACGCAGTATTTT. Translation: CSARRRDGADTQYF.

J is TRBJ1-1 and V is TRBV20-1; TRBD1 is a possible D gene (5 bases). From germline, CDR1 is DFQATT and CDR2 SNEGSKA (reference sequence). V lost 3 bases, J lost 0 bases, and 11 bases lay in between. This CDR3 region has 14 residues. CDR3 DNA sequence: TGCAGTGCTAGCTTGACAGCTATGAACACTGAAGCTTTCTTT. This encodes CSASLTAMNTEAFF.

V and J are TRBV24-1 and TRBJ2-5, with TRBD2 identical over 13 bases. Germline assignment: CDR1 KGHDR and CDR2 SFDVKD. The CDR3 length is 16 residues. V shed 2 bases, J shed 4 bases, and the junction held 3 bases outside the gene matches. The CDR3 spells CATSDSGLAGIETQYF. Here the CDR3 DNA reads TGTGCCACCAGTGATTCGGGACTAGCGGGGATAGAGACCCAGTACTTC.

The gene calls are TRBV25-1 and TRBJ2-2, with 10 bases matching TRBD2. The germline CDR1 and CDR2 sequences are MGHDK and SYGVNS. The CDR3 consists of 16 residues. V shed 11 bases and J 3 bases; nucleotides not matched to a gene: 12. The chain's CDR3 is CARPRLAGVDTGELFF. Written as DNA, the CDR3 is TGTGCCCGTCCCCGGCTAGCGGGAGTGGACACCGGGGAGCTGTTTTTT.

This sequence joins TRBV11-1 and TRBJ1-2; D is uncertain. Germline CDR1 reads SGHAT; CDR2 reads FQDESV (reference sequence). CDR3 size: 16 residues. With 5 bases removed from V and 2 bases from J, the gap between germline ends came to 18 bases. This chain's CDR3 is CASSRGRAESNYGYTF. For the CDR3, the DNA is TGTGCCAGCAGCCGAGGAAGGGCAGAAAGCAACTATGGCTACACCTTC.

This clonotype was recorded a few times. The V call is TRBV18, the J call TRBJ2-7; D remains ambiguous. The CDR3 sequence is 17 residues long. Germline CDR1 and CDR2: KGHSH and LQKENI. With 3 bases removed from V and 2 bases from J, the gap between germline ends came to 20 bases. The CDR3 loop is CASSPSIIAPGPYEQYF. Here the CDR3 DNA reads TGTGCCAGCTCACCGTCAATCATAGCTCCTGGGCCCTACGAGCAGTACTTC.

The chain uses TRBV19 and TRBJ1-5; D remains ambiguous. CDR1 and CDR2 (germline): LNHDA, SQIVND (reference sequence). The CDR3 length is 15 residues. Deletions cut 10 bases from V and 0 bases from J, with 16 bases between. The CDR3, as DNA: TGTGCCACCCAGACATACCTAGGTAGCAATCAGCCCCAGCATTTT. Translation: CATQTYLGSNQPQHF.

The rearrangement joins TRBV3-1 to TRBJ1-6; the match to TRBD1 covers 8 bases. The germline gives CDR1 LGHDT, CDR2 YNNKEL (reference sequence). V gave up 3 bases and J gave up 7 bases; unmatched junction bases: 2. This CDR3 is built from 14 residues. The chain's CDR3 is CASSHYRGNSPLHF. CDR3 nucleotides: TGTGCCAGCAGCCATTACAGGGGGAATTCACCCCTCCACTTT.

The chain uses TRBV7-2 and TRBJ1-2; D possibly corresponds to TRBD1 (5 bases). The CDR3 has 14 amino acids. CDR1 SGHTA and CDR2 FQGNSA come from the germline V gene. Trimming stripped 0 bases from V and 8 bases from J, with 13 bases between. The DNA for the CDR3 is TGTGCCAGCAGCTTAGCAGCGGCAGGGTTCGGCTACACCTTC. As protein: CASSLAAAGFGYTF. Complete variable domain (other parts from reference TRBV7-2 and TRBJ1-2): GAGVSQSPSNKVTEKGKDVELRCDPISGHTALYWYRQSLGQGLEFLIYFQGNSAPDKSGLPSDRFSAERTGGSVSTLTIQRTQQEDSAVYLCASSLAAAGFGYTFGSGTRLTVV.

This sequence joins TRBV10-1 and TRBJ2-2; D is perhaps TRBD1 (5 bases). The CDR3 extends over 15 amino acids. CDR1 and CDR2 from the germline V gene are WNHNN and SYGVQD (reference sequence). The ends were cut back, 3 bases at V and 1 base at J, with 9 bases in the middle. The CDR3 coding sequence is TGCGCCAGCAGTGACGGCAGGGAGAACACCGGGGAGCTGTTTTTT. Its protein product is CASSDGRENTGELFF.

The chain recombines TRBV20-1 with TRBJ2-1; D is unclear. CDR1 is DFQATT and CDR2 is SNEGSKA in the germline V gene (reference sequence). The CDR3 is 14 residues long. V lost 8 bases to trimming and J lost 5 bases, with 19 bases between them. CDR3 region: CSISRAGDHNEQFF. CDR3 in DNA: TGCAGTATCTCCCGGGCTGGTGACCACAATGAGCAGTTCTTC.

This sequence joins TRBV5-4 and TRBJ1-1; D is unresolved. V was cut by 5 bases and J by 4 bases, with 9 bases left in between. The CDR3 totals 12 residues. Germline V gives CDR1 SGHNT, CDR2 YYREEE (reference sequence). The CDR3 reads CASSSSGTEAFF. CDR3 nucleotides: TGTGCCAGCAGTTCGTCGGGCACTGAAGCTTTCTTT.